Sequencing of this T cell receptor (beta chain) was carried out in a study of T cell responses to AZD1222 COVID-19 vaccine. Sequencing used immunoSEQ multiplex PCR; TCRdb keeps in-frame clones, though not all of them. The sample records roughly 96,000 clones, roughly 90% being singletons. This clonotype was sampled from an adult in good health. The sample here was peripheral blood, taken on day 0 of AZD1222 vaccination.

CDR3 coding DNA: TGTGCCATCAGTGACTCCGACCCTGGAGGCAATCAGCCCCAGCATTTT. Its protein product is CAISDSDPGGNQPQHF. This chain uses TRBV10-3 with TRBJ1-5; unclear D gene. The CDR3 spans 16 residues. Germline V gives CDR1 ENHRY, CDR2 SYGVKD. The V and J ends lost 3 bases and 2 bases respectively, with 14 bases between them.